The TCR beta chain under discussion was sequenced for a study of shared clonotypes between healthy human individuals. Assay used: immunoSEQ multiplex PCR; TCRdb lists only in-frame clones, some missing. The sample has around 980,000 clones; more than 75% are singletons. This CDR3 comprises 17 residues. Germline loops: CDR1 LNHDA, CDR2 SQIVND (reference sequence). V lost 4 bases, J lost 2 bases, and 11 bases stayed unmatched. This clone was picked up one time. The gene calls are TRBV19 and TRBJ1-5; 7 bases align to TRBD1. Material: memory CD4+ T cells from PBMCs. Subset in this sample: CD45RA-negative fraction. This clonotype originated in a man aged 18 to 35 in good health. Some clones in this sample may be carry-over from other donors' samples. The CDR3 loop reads CASSNRDSPSGNQPQHF. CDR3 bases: TGTGCCAGTAGTAACCGGGACAGCCCTTCGGGCAATCAGCCCCAGCATTTT.